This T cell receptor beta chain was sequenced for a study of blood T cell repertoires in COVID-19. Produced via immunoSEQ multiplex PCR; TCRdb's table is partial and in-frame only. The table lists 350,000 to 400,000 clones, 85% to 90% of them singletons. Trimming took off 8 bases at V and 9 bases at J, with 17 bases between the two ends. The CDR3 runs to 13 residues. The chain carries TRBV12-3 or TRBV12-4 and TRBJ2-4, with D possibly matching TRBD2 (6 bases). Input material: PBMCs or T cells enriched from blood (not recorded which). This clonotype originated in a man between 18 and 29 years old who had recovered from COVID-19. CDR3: CASLAALAPIQYF. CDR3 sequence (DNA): TGTGCCAGCTTAGCGGCCCTCGCCCCCATTCAGTACTTC.